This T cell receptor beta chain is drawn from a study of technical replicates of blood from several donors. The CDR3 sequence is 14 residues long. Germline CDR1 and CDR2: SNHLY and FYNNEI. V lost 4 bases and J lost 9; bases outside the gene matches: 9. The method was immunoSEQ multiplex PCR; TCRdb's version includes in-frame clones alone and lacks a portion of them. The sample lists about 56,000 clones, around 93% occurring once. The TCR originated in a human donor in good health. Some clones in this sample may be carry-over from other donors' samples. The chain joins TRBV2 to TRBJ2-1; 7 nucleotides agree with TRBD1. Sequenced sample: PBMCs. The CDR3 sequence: CASSGRQGKGEQFF. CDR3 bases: TGTGCCAGCAGTGGTAGACAGGGCAAGGGTGAGCAGTTCTTC.